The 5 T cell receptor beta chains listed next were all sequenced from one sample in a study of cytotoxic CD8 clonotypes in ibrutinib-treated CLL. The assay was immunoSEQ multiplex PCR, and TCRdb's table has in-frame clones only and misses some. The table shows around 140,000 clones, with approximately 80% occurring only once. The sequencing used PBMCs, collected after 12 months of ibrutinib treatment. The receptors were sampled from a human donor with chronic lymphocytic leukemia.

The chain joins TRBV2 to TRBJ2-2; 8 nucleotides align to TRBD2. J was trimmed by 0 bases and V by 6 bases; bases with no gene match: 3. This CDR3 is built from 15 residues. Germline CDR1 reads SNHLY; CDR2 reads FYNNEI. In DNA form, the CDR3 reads TGTGCCAGCAGCGGGACTAGTTCGAACACCGGGGAGCTGTTTTTT. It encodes CASSGTSSNTGELFF.

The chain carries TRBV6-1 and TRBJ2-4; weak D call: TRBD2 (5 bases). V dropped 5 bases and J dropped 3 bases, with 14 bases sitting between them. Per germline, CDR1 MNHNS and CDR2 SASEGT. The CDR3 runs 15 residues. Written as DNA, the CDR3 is TGTGCCAGCAGTCAGGACGGGATGGGCAAAAACATTCAGTACTTC. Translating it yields CASSQDGMGKNIQYF.

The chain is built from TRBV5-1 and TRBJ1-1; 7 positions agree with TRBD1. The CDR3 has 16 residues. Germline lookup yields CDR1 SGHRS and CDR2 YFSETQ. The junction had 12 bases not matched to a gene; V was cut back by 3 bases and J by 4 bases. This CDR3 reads CASSSRTGLGITEAFF. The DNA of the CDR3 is TGCGCCAGCAGCTCCAGGACAGGCCTGGGAATCACTGAAGCTTTCTTT. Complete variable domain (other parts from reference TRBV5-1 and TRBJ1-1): KAGVTQTPRYLIKTRGQQVTLSCSPISGHRSVSWYQQTPGQGLQFLFEYFSETQRNKGNFPGRFSGRQFSNSRSEMNVSTLELGDSALYLCASSSRTGLGITEAFFGQGTRLTVV.

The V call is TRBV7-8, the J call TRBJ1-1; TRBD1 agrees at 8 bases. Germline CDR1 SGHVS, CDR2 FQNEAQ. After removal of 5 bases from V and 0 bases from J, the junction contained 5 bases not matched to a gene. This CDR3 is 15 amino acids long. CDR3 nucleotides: TGTGCCAGCAGCCTACAACAGGGGGTGAACACTGAAGCTTTCTTT. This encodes CASSLQQGVNTEAFF.

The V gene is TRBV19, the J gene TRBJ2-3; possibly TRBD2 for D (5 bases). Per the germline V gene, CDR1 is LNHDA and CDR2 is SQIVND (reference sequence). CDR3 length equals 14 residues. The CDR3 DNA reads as TGTGCTACCTCCGCCGGGATTGGAACAGATACGCAGTATTTT. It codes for CATSAGIGTDTQYF.